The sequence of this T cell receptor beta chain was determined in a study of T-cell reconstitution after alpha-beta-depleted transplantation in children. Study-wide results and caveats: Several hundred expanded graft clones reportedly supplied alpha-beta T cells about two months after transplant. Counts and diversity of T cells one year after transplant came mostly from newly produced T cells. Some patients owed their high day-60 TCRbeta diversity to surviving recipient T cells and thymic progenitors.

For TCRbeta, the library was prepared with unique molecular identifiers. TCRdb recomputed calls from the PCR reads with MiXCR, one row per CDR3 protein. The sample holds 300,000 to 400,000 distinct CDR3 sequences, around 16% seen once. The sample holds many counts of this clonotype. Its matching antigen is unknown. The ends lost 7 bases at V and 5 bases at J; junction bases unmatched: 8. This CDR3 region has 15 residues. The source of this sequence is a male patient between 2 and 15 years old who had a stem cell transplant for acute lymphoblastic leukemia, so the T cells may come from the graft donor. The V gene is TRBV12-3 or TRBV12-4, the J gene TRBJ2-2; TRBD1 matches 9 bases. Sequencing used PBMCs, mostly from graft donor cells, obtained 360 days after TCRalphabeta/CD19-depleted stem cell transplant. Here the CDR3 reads CASTPTGGGTGELFF. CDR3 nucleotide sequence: TGTGCCAGCACCCCGACAGGGGGAGGGACCGGGGAGCTGTTTTTT.